The clone carrying this T cell receptor beta chain occurred many times. What it binds is unknown. This sample stems from a study of neurological immune-mediated disorders. Study-wide points: TCR clonal expansion peaked in HTLV-1-associated myelopathy patients and was lowest in multiple sclerosis patients. The absence of shared CDR3 amino acid sequences among expanded clones across subjects suggests private repertoires in all groups.

Sequencing runs each yielded over 200 million TCR-beta sequences from 15-18 subjects. TCRdb itself ran the 5' RACE reads through MiXCR, one entry per CDR3 protein. The table lists approximately 84,000 distinct CDR3 sequences, about 4.5% of them singletons. There are 14 residues in the CDR3. In germline, CDR1 is ENHRY, CDR2 SYGVKD. Trimming cost V 3 bases and J 4 bases; bases outside gene matches: 5. Time point denoted: longitudinal time-point 3. The material sequenced was PBMCs. V usage is TRBV10-3 and J usage is TRBJ1-1, with TRBD1 identical over 7 bases. The receptor's source is a woman aged 55-69 years with multiple sclerosis. The CDR3 bases are TGTGCCATCAGTGATGGAGGGGGCTTCACTGAAGCTTTCTTT. It yields the protein CAISDGGGFTEAFF.